Included here is one T cell receptor beta chain sequence, with context. TCRdb keeps only in-frame clones here, not all; method: immunoSEQ multiplex PCR. The sample includes about 280,000 clones, 70% to 90% of them seen just once. This sample was included in a study of blood T cell repertoires in COVID-19. As for the study in general: From T cells, B-cell-depleted T cells, or PBMCs came the material, which was cDNA or gDNA.

The CDR3 is 15 residues long. CDR1 is LGHDT and CDR2 is YNNKEL in the germline V gene (reference sequence). With 4 bases clipped from V and 0 bases from J, the junction kept 4 bases outside the gene matches. The clonotype comes from a woman aged 70 to 79 with acute or convalescent COVID-19. This chain uses TRBV3-1 (or the pseudogene TRBV3-2) with TRBJ1-1; 8 bases align to TRBD1. The sample taken for sequencing was peripheral blood. The CDR3 coding sequence is TGTGCCAGCAGCCCTAGGACAGGGCTGAACACTGAAGCTTTCTTT. Its protein product is CASSPRTGLNTEAFF.